This TCR beta chain is from a study of shared T cell receptors in the human thymus. Sequencing used immunoSEQ multiplex PCR; TCRdb keeps in-frame clones, though not all of them. The sample lists 600,000 or so clones, about 87% occurring once. Germline values: CDR1 MNHNS, CDR2 SASEGT. With 2 bases clipped from V and 4 bases from J, the junction kept 11 bases outside the gene matches. The CDR3 is 17 amino acids. The data were also submitted as part of a second study, on human thymus T cells. Per that paper: Thymic tissue was derived from resections collected during corrective heart surgery.

The chain is built from TRBV6-1 and TRBJ1-5; 7 bases map to TRBD1. The specimen was thymocytes. The clonotype comes from a boy less than two years old with a congenital heart defect. The CDR3 DNA reads TGTGCCAGCAGTGAACTATTCATACAGGGGCTTAATCAGCCCCAGCATTTT. It yields the protein CASSELFIQGLNQPQHF.